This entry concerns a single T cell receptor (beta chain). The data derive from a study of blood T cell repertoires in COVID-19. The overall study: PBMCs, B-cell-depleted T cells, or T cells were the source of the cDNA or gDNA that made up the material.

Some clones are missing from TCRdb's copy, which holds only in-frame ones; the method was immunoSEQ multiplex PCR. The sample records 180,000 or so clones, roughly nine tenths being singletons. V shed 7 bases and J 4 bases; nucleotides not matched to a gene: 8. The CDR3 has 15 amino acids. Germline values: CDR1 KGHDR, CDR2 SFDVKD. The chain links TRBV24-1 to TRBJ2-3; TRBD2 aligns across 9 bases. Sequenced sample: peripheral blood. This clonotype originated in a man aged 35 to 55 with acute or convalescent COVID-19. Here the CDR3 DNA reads TGTGCCACCAGGGGTTTAGCGGGGGAATCAGATACGCAGTATTTT. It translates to CATRGLAGESDTQYF.